This entry describes one T cell receptor (beta chain). The sample comes from a study of blood T cell repertoires in COVID-19. Study details: COVID-19 samples, acute and convalescent, were from the United States, Italy and Spain.

Authors' methods: Using reference gene primer amplification, nucleated cell counts were estimated. Sequencing was performed with immunoSEQ multiplex PCR; in TCRdb, only in-frame clones are kept and a portion is missing. Clonal size and the V and J genes are those of that table, whereas D and trimming came from the DNA. Of hundreds of thousands of clones listed, 70% to 85% were seen once; the top ten hold roughly 10%. Germline lookup yields CDR1 MNHEY and CDR2 SVGAGI. The V end was cut by 7 bases, the J end by 4 bases, with 9 bases between. This CDR3 region has 12 residues. The sequenced sample consisted of peripheral blood. This clonotype was sampled from a man at least 80 years old with acute or convalescent COVID-19. The chain employs TRBV6-5 and TRBJ2-3, with a weak D call TRBD1 (5 bases). CDR3 loop: CASTAGSDTQYF. The CDR3 DNA follows: TGTGCCAGCACGGCAGGGTCAGATACGCAGTATTTT.